The subject of this entry is one T cell receptor (beta chain). The sample comes from a study of T cell changes during pregnancy in multiple sclerosis. The CDR3 runs to 15 residues. Per germline, CDR1 SEHNR and CDR2 FQNEAQ (reference sequence). The V end was cut by 1 base, the J end by 6 bases, with 12 bases between. Using immunoSEQ multiplex PCR, the repertoire was profiled, and TCRdb retains in-frame clones only, with some absent. The data show under 55,000 clones, with 85% to 95% seen just once and just under 0.75% held by the top ten. The receptor was isolated from a female donor with multiple sclerosis, enrolled in a pregnancy study. The chain links TRBV7-9 to TRBJ2-2, with D tentatively TRBD1 (6 bases). The sample consisted of CD4+ T cells from peripheral blood mononuclear cells, taken in the third trimester of pregnancy. CDR3 coding DNA: TGTGCCAGCAGCTTAGGAGGGGGAAGCGCCGGGGAGCTGTTTTTT. Its translation is CASSLGGGSAGELFF.